This T cell receptor beta chain originates from a study of human T cells and chemical hapten exposure. Background on the study: For sensitization, 2% DPC was applied to an approximately 2 cm by approximately 2 cm patch of upper inner arm skin. During the approximately 24-week study period, patients had diphenylcyclopropenone applied to the scalp every week.

Each cDNA molecule in the library carried unique molecular identifiers. TCRdb processed the RACE reads anew with MiXCR; each CDR3 protein has one entry. Among a few hundred thousand distinct CDR3 sequences listed, around 7% were seen once. Study outcomes and limitations: Expanded TCRs grouped into significantly more large CDR3 similarity clusters than controls produced.

A word on this clonotype: The antigen is not known.

This sample's time point: pre-sensitization, week 0. The treatment: therapeutic diphenylcyclopropenone sensitization with weekly scalp DPC. Here the sequenced sample was whole blood, taken in connection with sensitization to the hapten diphenylcyclopropenone (DPC). The origin of this receptor is a man aged 18 to 30 with alopecia areata. Some clones in this sample may be carry-over from other donors' samples.

CDR3 sequence reads: CASSLGQGVQDTQYF. CDR3 nucleotide sequence: TGTGCCAGCAGCTTGGGACAGGGGGTGCAAGATACGCAGTATTTT. The V call is TRBV7-9, the J call TRBJ2-3, with 11 bases aligning to TRBD1. The germline CDR1 and CDR2 sequences are SEHNR and FQNEAQ (reference sequence). The V gene end was trimmed by 3 bases and the J gene end by 5 bases; junction bases not matched to a gene: 4. This CDR3 comprises 15 residues.